Listed here are 26 T cell receptor beta chains from one sample, sequenced in a study of blood T cell repertoires in COVID-19. TCRdb keeps only in-frame clones here, not all; method: immunoSEQ multiplex PCR. The profile covers roughly 60,000 clones, with more than 80% appearing a single time and just under 15% taken by the ten largest. The specimen was peripheral blood. The receptors derive from a man at least 80 years old with acute or convalescent COVID-19.

The chain combines TRBV2 with TRBJ1-2; TRBD1 is a possible D gene (6 bases). CDR3 size: 14 residues. Trimming took 4 bases from V and 8 from J, leaving 17 bases between them. The germline V gene encodes CDR1 SNHLY and CDR2 FYNNEI. The CDR3 sequence is CASSVGNREGGYTF. In nucleotides, the CDR3 is TGTGCCAGCAGTGTCGGAAACAGGGAAGGCGGCTACACCTTC.

The chain links TRBV2 to TRBJ1-3; a weak D match, TRBD1 (5 bases). This CDR3 contains 15 residues. Germline values: CDR1 SNHLY, CDR2 FYNNEI. V dropped 7 bases and J dropped 0 bases, with 13 bases sitting between them. CDR3 loop: CASKQVGHSGNTIYF. CDR3 in DNA: TGTGCCAGCAAGCAAGTCGGACACTCTGGAAACACCATATATTTT.

This chain joins TRBV2 and TRBJ1-1; a weak D match, TRBD1 (6 bases). The CDR3 length is 15 residues. The germline gives CDR1 SNHLY, CDR2 FYNNEI. Between the trimmed V and J ends, which lost 6 bases and 2 bases, there was a span of 16 bases. The DNA of the CDR3 is TGTGCCAGCAGCCCCCAGGGGATGGGTAACACTGAAGCTTTCTTT. Translated: CASSPQGMGNTEAFF.

This rearrangement joins TRBV6-1 to TRBJ2-1; D unclear. This CDR3 spans 17 amino acids. Germline CDR1 and CDR2: MNHNS and SASEGT. V lost 2 bases, J lost 0 bases, and 14 bases lay in between. This CDR3 is CASSELPSPSSYNEQFF. The CDR3 DNA is TGTGCCAGCAGTGAACTTCCGTCCCCGAGCTCCTACAATGAGCAGTTCTTC.

The chain links TRBV7-2 to TRBJ2-3; TRBD2 agrees at 9 bases. After removal of 6 bases from V and 6 bases from J, the junction contained 13 bases not matched to a gene. The germline V gene encodes CDR1 SGHTA and CDR2 FQGNSA. This CDR3 region has 16 residues. In nucleotides, the CDR3 is TGTGCCAGCAGATCCAAGCGGGGGGCCCTCCGGGATACGCAGTATTTT. Its translation: CASRSKRGALRDTQYF.

The rearrangement uses TRBV24-1 and TRBJ2-1; the D is unclear. The CDR3 covers 13 residues. The V gene lost 4 bases and the J gene lost 4 bases, with 7 bases spanning the gap. Germline assignment: CDR1 KGHDR and CDR2 SFDVKD. The CDR3 DNA is TGTGCCACCAGTGACCCCAGATACAATGAGCAGTTCTTC. This sequence encodes CATSDPRYNEQFF.

The V and J genes are TRBV10-2 and TRBJ1-5; 8 bases match TRBD1. CDR1 is WSHSY and CDR2 is SAAADI in the germline V gene. The trim removed 6 bases at V and 4 bases at J, leaving 2 bases unmatched. The CDR3 runs 13 residues. CDR3 sequence reads: CASRDRANQPQHF. Written as DNA, the CDR3 is TGCGCCAGCAGGGACAGGGCGAATCAGCCCCAGCATTTT.

The chain is built from TRBV4-1 and TRBJ1-1; 7 nucleotides agree with TRBD1. CDR3 length: 14 residues. The J segment lost 5 bases and the V segment lost 1 base, leaving 4 bases of the junction unmatched. Germline CDR1 is MGHRA and CDR2 is YSYEKL. The CDR3 region is CASSQVAQGTEAFF. CDR3 bases: TGCGCCAGCAGCCAAGTCGCACAGGGGACTGAAGCTTTCTTT.

The rearrangement uses TRBV18 and TRBJ2-2, with a weak D call TRBD2 (5 bases). Between the trimmed V and J ends, which lost 2 bases and 4 bases, there was a span of 20 bases. Germline V gene sequence: CDR1 KGHSH, CDR2 LQKENI. The length of the CDR3 is 18 residues. This CDR3 is CASSPIGVGPRSTGELFF. DNA for the CDR3: TGTGCCAGCTCACCAATCGGGGTCGGCCCTAGGAGCACCGGGGAGCTGTTTTTT.

The V gene is TRBV13, the J gene TRBJ1-1; D remains ambiguous. CDR3 length: 13 amino acids. Germline assignment: CDR1 PRHDT and CDR2 FYEKMQ (reference sequence). With 4 bases removed from V and 4 bases from J, the gap between germline ends came to 10 bases. The chain's CDR3 is CASSWERGTEAFF. Here the CDR3 DNA reads TGTGCCAGCAGCTGGGAGCGGGGCACTGAAGCTTTCTTT.

The chain employs TRBV5-1 and TRBJ1-2, with TRBD1 matching over 9 bases. V was pared by 0 bases and J by 1 base, with 10 bases of the junction left unmatched. There are 18 residues in the CDR3. CDR1 and CDR2 (germline): SGHRS, YFSETQ. Written as DNA, the CDR3 is TGCGCCAGCAGCTTGGCTCCGGGACAGGGAGGGGGTAACTATGGCTACACCTTC. Its translation: CASSLAPGQGGGNYGYTF. The variable domain in full, completed from reference TRBV5-1 and TRBJ1-2, reads KAGVTQTPRYLIKTRGQQVTLSCSPISGHRSVSWYQQTPGQGLQFLFEYFSETQRNKGNFPGRFSGRQFSNSRSEMNVSTLELGDSALYLCASSLAPGQGGGNYGYTFGSGTRLTVV.

This clone was detected only once. The V call is TRBV9, the J call TRBJ2-2, with a tentative D call TRBD2 (5 bases). This CDR3 has 18 residues. The V end lost 4 bases, the J end lost 0 bases, and 19 bases lay between the germline ends. CDR1 is SGDLS and CDR2 is YYNGEE in the germline V gene. In nucleotides, the CDR3 is TGTGCCAGCAGCCCTAGCCGTATTGCCACCGCGAACACCGGGGAGCTGTTTTTT. Translation: CASSPSRIATANTGELFF. The full variable domain, in which reference TRBV9 and TRBJ2-2 provide the parts outside the CDR3, is DSGVTQTPKHLITATGQRVTLRCSPRSGDLSVYWYQQSLDQGLQFLIQYYNGEERAKGNILERFSAQQFPDLHSELNLSSLELGDSALYFCASSPSRIATANTGELFFGEGSRLTVL.

The V gene is TRBV5-5, the J gene TRBJ2-3, with 11 bases matching TRBD2. CDR3 length: 16 amino acids. Germline V CDR1 and CDR2: SGHKS, YYEKEE (reference sequence). V shed 1 base and J 1 base; nucleotides not matched to a gene: 2. CDR3 sequence: CASSLTTSGGTDTQYF. The CDR3 nucleotides are TGTGCCAGCAGCTTGACGACTAGCGGGGGCACAGATACGCAGTATTTT.

V is TRBV2 and J is TRBJ2-1; 11 bases align to TRBD2. J was trimmed by 7 bases and V by 7 bases; bases with no gene match: 9. CDR1 and CDR2 from the germline V gene are SNHLY and FYNNEI. The CDR3 runs to 15 residues. The CDR3 nucleotides are TGTGCCAGCACTGAGACTAGCGGGGCCGGTAATGAGCAGTTCTTC. Encoded protein: CASTETSGAGNEQFF.

The chain joins TRBV18 to TRBJ2-1; D gene uncertain. The CDR3 contains 13 residues. CDR1 KGHSH and CDR2 LQKENI come from the germline V gene. The V end lost 3 bases, the J end lost 7 bases, and 10 bases lay between the germline ends. CDR3 DNA sequence: TGTGCCAGCTCACCCCCCTCTCGTAATGAGCAGTTCTTC. This gives the protein CASSPPSRNEQFF.

The J gene is TRBJ2-7, the V gene TRBV11-3; TRBD2 might be the D (6 bases). CDR3 size: 15 residues. Germline loops: CDR1 SGHNT, CDR2 YENEEA. V was clipped by 4 bases and J by 0 bases, with 13 bases between them. The DNA for the CDR3 is TGTGCCAGCAGCTCCGGTGGGGACTTCTCCTACGAGCAGTACTTC. Translated, it gives CASSSGGDFSYEQYF.

V usage is TRBV28 and J usage is TRBJ2-2, with a tentative D call TRBD2 (6 bases). The V end was cut by 5 bases, the J end by 6 bases, with 16 bases between. This CDR3 spans 15 amino acids. Germline assignment: CDR1 MDHEN and CDR2 SYDVKM. CDR3 protein: CASSKVAWGAGELFF. In DNA, the CDR3 is TGTGCCAGCAGTAAAGTAGCGTGGGGGGCCGGGGAGCTGTTTTTT.

In DNA form, the CDR3 reads TGTGCCAGCAGTAGTGGGGGGATGAACACTGAAGCTTTCTTT. Its protein is CASSSGGMNTEAFF. J is TRBJ1-1 and V is TRBV6-5; D is possibly TRBD1 (5 bases). The CDR3 has 14 amino acids. V lost 5 bases to trimming and J lost 0 bases, with 10 bases between them. The germline V gene has CDR1 MNHEY and CDR2 SVGAGI.

The chain uses TRBV2 and TRBJ1-1; perhaps TRBD1 as D (5 bases). The CDR3 has 13 residues. In germline, CDR1 is SNHLY, CDR2 FYNNEI. V lost 6 bases, J lost 1 base, and 9 bases lay in between. For the CDR3, the DNA is TGTGCCAGCAGGACGGACACGAACACTGAAGCTTTCTTT. This codes for CASRTDTNTEAFF. The full variable domain, completed using reference TRBV2 and TRBJ1-1, is EPEVTQTPSHQVTQMGQEVILRCVPISNHLYFYWYRQILGQKVEFLVSFYNNEISEKSEIFDDQFSVERPDGSNFTLKIRSTKLEDSAMYFCASRTDTNTEAFFGQGTRLTVV.

This clone was found a few times. The chain combines TRBV3-1 (or the pseudogene TRBV3-2) with TRBJ2-5, with D possibly matching TRBD1 (5 bases). CDR3 length: 15 residues. Germline lookup yields CDR1 LGHDT and CDR2 YNNKEL (reference sequence). Trimming removed 0 bases at V and 3 bases at J, with 11 bases between. CDR3 loop: CASSQELAGKETQYF. The CDR3 coding sequence is TGTGCCAGCAGCCAAGAGTTGGCAGGGAAAGAGACCCAGTACTTC.

The V and J genes are TRBV30 and TRBJ1-5; 9 bases map to TRBD1. CDR3 length: 14 residues. Germline CDR1 GTSNPN, CDR2 SVGIG (reference sequence). Germline trimming cut 1 base from V and 6 bases from J; bases unmatched to any gene: 4. CDR3 in DNA: TGTGCCTGGAGTGAGACAGGGGGACGTCAGCCCCAGCATTTT. The encoded protein is CAWSETGGRQPQHF.

The gene calls are TRBV2 and TRBJ1-5; 8 bases are a match to TRBD1. The trim removed 5 bases at V and 0 bases at J, leaving 3 bases unmatched. Germline V lookup: CDR1 SNHLY, CDR2 FYNNEI. There are 15 residues in the CDR3. CDR3 protein: CASSRTGFSNQPQHF. CDR3 DNA: TGTGCCAGCAGTCGGACAGGGTTTAGCAATCAGCCCCAGCATTTT.

This rearrangement joins TRBV7-2 to TRBJ1-3; 7 bases are a match to TRBD1. There are 18 residues in the CDR3. V dropped 4 bases and J dropped 0; count of bases not matched to a gene: 12. Looked up from germline, CDR1 is SGHTA and CDR2 is FQGNSA. CDR3 in DNA: TGTGCCAGCAGCTGGCCTCGAGGACAGGCGATCTCTGGAAACACCATATATTTT. This translates into CASSWPRGQAISGNTIYF.

This clone was recorded a few times. J is TRBJ1-2 and V is TRBV15; possible D gene TRBD1, 5 bases. This CDR3 is built from 13 residues. Germline loops: CDR1 LNHNV, CDR2 YYDKDF (reference sequence). Trimming stripped 5 bases from V and 2 bases from J, with 9 bases between. DNA for the CDR3: TGTGCCACCAGCCCGGACATCAACTATGGCTACACCTTC. It codes for CATSPDINYGYTF.

This clone turned up a few times. The chain couples TRBV5-1 to TRBJ1-2, with TRBD1 identical over 7 bases. Germline CDR1 and CDR2: SGHRS and YFSETQ. Trimming took 0 bases from V and 6 from J; bases not matched to a gene: 2. The length of the CDR3 is 13 residues. The CDR3 DNA reads as TGCGCCAGCAGCTTGGACAGGGGAAATGGCTACACCTTC. The encoded protein is CASSLDRGNGYTF.

The chain joins TRBV10-3 to TRBJ1-5; maybe TRBD1 (5 bases). CDR1 and CDR2 (germline): ENHRY, SYGVKD. Trimming left V 3 bases short and J 0 bases short, with 15 bases between. The CDR3 contains 17 residues. The CDR3 protein is CAISDSLGHYSNQPQHF. CDR3 coding DNA: TGTGCCATCAGTGACTCCTTAGGACATTATAGCAATCAGCCCCAGCATTTT.